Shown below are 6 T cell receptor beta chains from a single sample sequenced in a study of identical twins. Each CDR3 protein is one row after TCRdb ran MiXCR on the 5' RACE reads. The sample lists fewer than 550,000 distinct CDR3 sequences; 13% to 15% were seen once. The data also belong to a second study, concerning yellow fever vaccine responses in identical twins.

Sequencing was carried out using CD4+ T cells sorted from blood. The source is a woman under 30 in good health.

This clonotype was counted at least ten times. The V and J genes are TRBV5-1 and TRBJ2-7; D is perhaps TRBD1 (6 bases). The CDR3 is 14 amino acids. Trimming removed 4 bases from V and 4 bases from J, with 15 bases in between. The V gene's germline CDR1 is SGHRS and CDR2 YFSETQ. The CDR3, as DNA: TGCGCCAGCAGCCCCCTACAGGGTGCTTACGAGCAGTACTTC. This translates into CASSPLQGAYEQYF.

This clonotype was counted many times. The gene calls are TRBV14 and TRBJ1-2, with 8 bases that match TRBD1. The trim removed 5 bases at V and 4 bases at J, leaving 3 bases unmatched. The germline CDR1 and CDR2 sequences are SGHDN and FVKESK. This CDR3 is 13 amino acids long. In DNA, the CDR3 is TGTGCCAGCAGCTACAGGGGGAGCTATGGCTACACCTTC. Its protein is CASSYRGSYGYTF.

The CDR3 loop is CASTTGLSYNSPLHF. CDR3 in DNA: TGTGCCAGCACCACAGGGTTGTCCTATAATTCACCCCTCCACTTT. The chain has TRBV12-3 or TRBV12-4 and TRBJ1-6, with D perhaps TRBD1 (6 bases). V was clipped by 7 bases and J by 1 base, with 11 bases between them. CDR3 size: 15 residues.

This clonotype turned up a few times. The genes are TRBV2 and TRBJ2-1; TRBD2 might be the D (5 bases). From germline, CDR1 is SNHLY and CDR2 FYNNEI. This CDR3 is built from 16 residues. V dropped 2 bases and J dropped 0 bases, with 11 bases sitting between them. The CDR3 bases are TGTGCCAGCAGTGAAAAGCAAGGGAGCTCCTACAATGAGCAGTTCTTC. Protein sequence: CASSEKQGSSYNEQFF.

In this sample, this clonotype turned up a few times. Here the CDR3 reads CASSLRKDTQYF. Written as DNA, the CDR3 is TGTGCCAGCAGCCTAAGAAAGGATACGCAGTATTTT. V usage is TRBV28 and J usage is TRBJ2-3; D unresolved. V lost 6 bases and J 6 bases, leaving 10 bases between the germline ends. The CDR3 has 12 amino acids. From germline, CDR1 is MDHEN and CDR2 SYDVKM.

The CDR3 loop reads CASSSVRASEQYF. The CDR3, as DNA: TGTGCCAGCAGCTCCGTCAGGGCCTCCGAGCAGTACTTC. The chain has TRBV5-4 and TRBJ2-7; D is possibly TRBD1 (5 bases). The CDR3 loop spans 13 amino acids. The V gene lost 3 bases and the J gene lost 6 bases, with 13 bases spanning the gap. Germline-derived CDR1 and CDR2 are SGHNT and YYREEE (reference sequence). Full variable domain (missing parts from reference TRBV5-4 and TRBJ2-7): ETGVTQSPTHLIKTRGQQVTLRCSSQSGHNTVSWYQQALGQGPQFIFQYYREEENGRGNFPPRFSGLQFPNYSSELNVNALELDDSALYLCASSSVRASEQYFGPGTRLTVT.